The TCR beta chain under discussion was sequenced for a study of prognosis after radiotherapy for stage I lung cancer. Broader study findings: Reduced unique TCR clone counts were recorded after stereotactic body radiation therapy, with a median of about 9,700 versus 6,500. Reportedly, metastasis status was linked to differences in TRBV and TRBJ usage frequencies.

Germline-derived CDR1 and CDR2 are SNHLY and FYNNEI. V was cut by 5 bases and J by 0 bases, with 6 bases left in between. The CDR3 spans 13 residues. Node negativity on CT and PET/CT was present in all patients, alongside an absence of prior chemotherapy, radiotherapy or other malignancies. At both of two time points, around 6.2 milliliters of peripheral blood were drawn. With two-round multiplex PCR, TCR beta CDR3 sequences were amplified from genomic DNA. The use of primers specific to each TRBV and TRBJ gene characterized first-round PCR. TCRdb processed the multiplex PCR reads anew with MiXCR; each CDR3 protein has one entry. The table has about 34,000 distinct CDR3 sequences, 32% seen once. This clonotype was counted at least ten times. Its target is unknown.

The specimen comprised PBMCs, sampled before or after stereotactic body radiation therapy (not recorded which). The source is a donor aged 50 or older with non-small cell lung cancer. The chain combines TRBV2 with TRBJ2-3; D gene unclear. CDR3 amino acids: CASSRASTDTQYF. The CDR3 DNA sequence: TGTGCCAGCAGTCGGGCTAGCACAGATACGCAGTATTTT.